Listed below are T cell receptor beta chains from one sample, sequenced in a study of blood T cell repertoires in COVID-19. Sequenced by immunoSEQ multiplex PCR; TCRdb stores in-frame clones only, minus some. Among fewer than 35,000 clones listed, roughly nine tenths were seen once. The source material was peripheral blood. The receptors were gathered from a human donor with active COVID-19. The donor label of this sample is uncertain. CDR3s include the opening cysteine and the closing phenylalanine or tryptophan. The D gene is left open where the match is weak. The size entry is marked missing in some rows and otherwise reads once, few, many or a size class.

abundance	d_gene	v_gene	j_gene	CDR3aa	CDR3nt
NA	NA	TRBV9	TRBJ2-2	CASSVGEAGIGTGELFF	TGTGCCAGCAGCGTAGGAGAAGCCGGGATAGGCACCGGGGAGCTGTTTTTT
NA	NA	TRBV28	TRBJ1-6	CASSLGFNSPGSPLHF	TGTGCCAGCAGTTTGGGATTCAACTCCCCGGGGTCACCCCTCCACTTT
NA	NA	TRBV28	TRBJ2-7	CASEGSYEQYF	TGTGCCTCAGAGGGTTCCTACGAGCAGTACTTC
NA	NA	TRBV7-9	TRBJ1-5	CASSPYSNQPQHF	TGTGCCAGCAGCCCCTATAGCAATCAGCCCCAGCATTTT
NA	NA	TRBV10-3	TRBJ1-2	CAIPRASGAGYGYTF	TGTGCCATCCCTAGAGCCTCAGGGGCGGGCTATGGCTACACCTTC
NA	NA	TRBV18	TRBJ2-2	CASTNGVSGELFF	TGTGCCAGCACCAACGGGGTTTCCGGGGAGCTGTTTTTT
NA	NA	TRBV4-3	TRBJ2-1	CASSQAGTSNNEQFF	TGCGCCAGCAGCCAAGCCGGGACTTCTAACAATGAGCAGTTCTTC
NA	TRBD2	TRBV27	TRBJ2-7	CASRTEGRTGLAGGAREQYF	TGTGCCAGCAGAACCGAGGGGCGGACAGGACTAGCGGGAGGAGCTCGGGAGCAGTACTTC
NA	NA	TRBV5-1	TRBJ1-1	CASSSQGTEAFF	TGCGCCAGCAGCTCACAGGGCACTGAAGCTTTCTTT
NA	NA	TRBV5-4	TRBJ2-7	CASSSQGYEQYF	TGTGCCAGCAGCTCACAGGGCTACGAGCAGTACTTC
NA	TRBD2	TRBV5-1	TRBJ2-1	CASSPGLAANTAYNEQFF	TGCGCCAGCAGCCCGGGACTAGCTGCAAATACCGCCTACAATGAGCAGTTCTTC
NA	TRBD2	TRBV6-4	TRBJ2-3	CASSPLAGSTDTQYF	TGTGCCAGCAGCCCACTAGCGGGTAGCACAGATACGCAGTATTTT
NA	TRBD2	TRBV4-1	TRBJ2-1	CASRGQFGTSGASSYNEQFF	TGCGCCAGCAGGGGACAGTTCGGGACTAGCGGGGCTAGCTCCTACAATGAGCAGTTCTTC
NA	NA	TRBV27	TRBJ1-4	CASSGASQNEKLFF	TGTGCCAGCAGTGGAGCCTCTCAAAATGAAAAACTGTTTTTT
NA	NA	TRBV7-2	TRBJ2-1	CASSLGSGAYAYNEQFF	TGTGCCAGCAGCTTAGGCTCAGGGGCCTATGCCTACAATGAGCAGTTCTTC
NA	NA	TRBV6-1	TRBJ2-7	CASSEQGFPVYEQYF	TGTGCCAGCAGTGAACAGGGTTTCCCAGTCTACGAGCAGTACTTC
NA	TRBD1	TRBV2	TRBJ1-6	CASSEAQGGQSPLHF	TGTGCCAGCAGTGAAGCGCAGGGGGGTCAGTCACCCCTCCACTTT
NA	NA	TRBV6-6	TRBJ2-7	CASSYSTPTYEQYF	TGTGCCAGCAGTTACTCGACACCTACCTACGAGCAGTACTTC
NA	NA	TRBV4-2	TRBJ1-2	CASSQDFTGNYGYTF	TGTGCCAGCAGCCAAGATTTTACGGGGAACTATGGCTACACCTTC
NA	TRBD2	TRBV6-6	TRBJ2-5	CASSTLSGSSGTQYF	TGTGCCAGCAGCACTCTTAGCGGGAGTAGTGGGACCCAGTACTTC
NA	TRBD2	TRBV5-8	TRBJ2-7	CASSSGALGGEQYF	TGTGCCAGCAGCTCCGGTGCTCTGGGAGGGGAGCAGTACTTC
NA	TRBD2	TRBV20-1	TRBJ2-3	CSASMPRGLAGVAEVTDTQYF	TGCAGTGCTAGTATGCCGCGCGGGCTAGCGGGAGTAGCGGAGGTGACAGATACGCAGTATTTT
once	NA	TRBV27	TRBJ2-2	CASSLRAGGELFF	TGTGCCAGCAGTTTACGAGCTGGCGGGGAGCTGTTTTTT
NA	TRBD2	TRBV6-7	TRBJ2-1	CASSYPNRTSGRRGFENEQFF	TGTGCCAGCAGTTACCCTAACCGGACTAGCGGGAGAAGGGGGTTTGAGAATGAGCAGTTCTTC
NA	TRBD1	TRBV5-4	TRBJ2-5	CASSPDRGRGETQYF	TGTGCCAGCAGCCCCGACAGGGGAAGAGGAGAGACCCAGTACTTC
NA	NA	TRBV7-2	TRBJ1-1	CASSLGGVNTEAFF	TGTGCCAGCAGCTTAGGGGGGGTCAACACTGAAGCTTTCTTT
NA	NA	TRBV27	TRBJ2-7	CASSLRGWQSYEQYF	TGTGCCAGCAGTTTACGCGGATGGCAATCCTACGAGCAGTACTTC
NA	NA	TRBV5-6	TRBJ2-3	CASSSVQGTAQYF	TGTGCCAGCAGCTCGGTACAGGGAACGGCGCAGTATTTT
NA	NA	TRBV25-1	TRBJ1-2	CASSDSIAGYTF	TGTGCCAGCAGTGACAGTATAGCCGGCTACACCTTC
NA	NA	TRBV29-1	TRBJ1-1	CSVDEAHRRVDTEAFF	TGCAGCGTTGATGAGGCTCACCGTCGAGTGGACACTGAAGCTTTCTTT
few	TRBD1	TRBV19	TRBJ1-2	CASSPGQGVYGYTF	TGTGCCAGTAGTCCCGGACAGGGGGTTTATGGCTACACCTTC
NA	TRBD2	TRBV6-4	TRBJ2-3	CASSDSSGGATDTQYF	TGTGCCAGCAGTGACTCTAGCGGGGGGGCCACAGATACGCAGTATTTT
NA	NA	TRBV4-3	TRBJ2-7	CASSPPPRPYFSYEQYF	TGCGCCAGCAGCCCCCCCCCTAGACCCTACTTCTCCTACGAGCAGTACTTC
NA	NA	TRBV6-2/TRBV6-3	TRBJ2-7	CASSYIISSYEQYF	TGTGCCAGCAGTTACATCATTAGCTCCTACGAGCAGTACTTC
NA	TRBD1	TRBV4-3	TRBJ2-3	CASSQAAGGQIDTQYF	TGCGCCAGCAGCCAAGCGGCAGGGGGCCAGATAGATACGCAGTATTTT
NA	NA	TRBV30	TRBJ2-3	CAGGAGQGSTDTQYF	TGTGCCGGGGGGGCTGGGCAAGGTTCCACAGATACGCAGTATTTT
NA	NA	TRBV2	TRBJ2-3	CASSDFGVSTDTQYF	TGTGCCAGCAGTGACTTCGGGGTTAGCACAGATACGCAGTATTTT
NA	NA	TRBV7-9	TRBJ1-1	CASSSSGNAFF	TGTGCCAGCAGCTCTTCGGGGAACGCTTTCTTT
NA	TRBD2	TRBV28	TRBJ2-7	CASSQSGSSYEQYF	TGTGCCAGCAGTCAGAGCGGGAGCTCCTACGAGCAGTACTTC
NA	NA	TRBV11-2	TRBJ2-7	CASSLWGHRSSYEQYF	TGTGCCAGCAGCTTATGGGGACACCGAAGCTCCTACGAGCAGTACTTC
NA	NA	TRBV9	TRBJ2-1	CASSQQGNSYNEQFF	TGTGCCAGCAGCCAACAGGGCAACTCCTACAATGAGCAGTTCTTC
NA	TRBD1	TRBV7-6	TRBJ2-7	CASSPGTGAYEQYF	TGTGCCAGCAGCCCCGGGACAGGGGCCTACGAGCAGTACTTC
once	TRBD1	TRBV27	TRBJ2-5	CASSLAGGRETQYF	TGTGCCAGCAGTCTAGCAGGGGGTAGAGAGACCCAGTACTTC
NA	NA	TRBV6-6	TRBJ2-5	CASRTTVRRETQYF	TGTGCCAGCAGGACGACAGTAAGGCGAGAGACCCAGTACTTC
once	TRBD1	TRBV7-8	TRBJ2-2	CASSLAGTGGSTGELFF	TGTGCCAGCAGCTTAGCTGGGACAGGGGGTTCCACCGGGGAGCTGTTTTTT
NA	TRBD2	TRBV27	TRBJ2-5	CASSDRGGPLETQYF	TGTGCCAGCAGTGATAGGGGAGGGCCCCTGGAGACCCAGTACTTC
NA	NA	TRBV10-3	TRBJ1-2	CAISEMQGSNYGYTF	TGTGCCATCAGTGAAATGCAGGGATCCAACTATGGCTACACCTTC
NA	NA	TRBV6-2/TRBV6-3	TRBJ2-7	CASSYSKKGEVSYEQYF	TGTGCCAGCAGTTACTCGAAAAAAGGGGAGGTATCCTACGAGCAGTACTTC
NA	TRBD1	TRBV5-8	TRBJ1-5	CASSLEGAGNQPQHF	TGTGCCAGCAGCTTGGAGGGGGCTGGGAATCAGCCCCAGCATTTT
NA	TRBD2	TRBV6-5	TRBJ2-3	CASSLAGALGDTQYF	TGTGCCAGCAGTCTAGCGGGGGCCCTGGGAGATACGCAGTATTTT
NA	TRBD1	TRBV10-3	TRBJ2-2	CAITTGTADTGELFF	TGTGCCATCACCACTGGGACAGCGGACACCGGGGAGCTGTTTTTT
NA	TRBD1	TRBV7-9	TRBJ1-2	CASGTANYGYTF	TGTGCCAGCGGGACAGCTAACTATGGCTACACCTTC
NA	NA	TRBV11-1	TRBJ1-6	CASSLSRQNNSPLHF	TGTGCCAGCAGCCTATCGAGGCAAAATAATTCACCCCTCCACTTT
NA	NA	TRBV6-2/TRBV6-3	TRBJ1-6	CASSYTGRVSPLHF	TGTGCCAGCAGTTATACAGGGAGGGTTTCACCCCTCCACTTT
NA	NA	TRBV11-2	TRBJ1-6	CASSLEPGHQSSPLHF	TGTGCCAGCAGCTTAGAACCGGGACACCAGAGTTCACCCCTCCACTTT